This entry features one T cell receptor (beta chain) sequence. Using immunoSEQ multiplex PCR, the repertoire was profiled, and TCRdb retains in-frame clones only, with some absent. The repertoire holds about 160,000 clones, with around four fifths as singletons. The sample is drawn from a study of blood T cell repertoires in COVID-19. Study-level background: Sites across the United States, Italy and Spain contributed samples from acute and convalescent COVID-19.

The germline gives CDR1 MNHEY, CDR2 SMNVEV (reference sequence). There are 13 residues in the CDR3. Trimming took off 8 bases at V and 5 bases at J, with 10 bases between the two ends. The sequence came from a man in his sixties or seventies with acute or convalescent COVID-19. The specimen sequenced was peripheral blood. The chain couples TRBV27 to TRBJ1-6; D call uncertain. CDR3 DNA sequence: TGTGCCAGCGGAGAGGGTAATAATTCACCCCTCCACTTT. Its translation: CASGEGNNSPLHF.